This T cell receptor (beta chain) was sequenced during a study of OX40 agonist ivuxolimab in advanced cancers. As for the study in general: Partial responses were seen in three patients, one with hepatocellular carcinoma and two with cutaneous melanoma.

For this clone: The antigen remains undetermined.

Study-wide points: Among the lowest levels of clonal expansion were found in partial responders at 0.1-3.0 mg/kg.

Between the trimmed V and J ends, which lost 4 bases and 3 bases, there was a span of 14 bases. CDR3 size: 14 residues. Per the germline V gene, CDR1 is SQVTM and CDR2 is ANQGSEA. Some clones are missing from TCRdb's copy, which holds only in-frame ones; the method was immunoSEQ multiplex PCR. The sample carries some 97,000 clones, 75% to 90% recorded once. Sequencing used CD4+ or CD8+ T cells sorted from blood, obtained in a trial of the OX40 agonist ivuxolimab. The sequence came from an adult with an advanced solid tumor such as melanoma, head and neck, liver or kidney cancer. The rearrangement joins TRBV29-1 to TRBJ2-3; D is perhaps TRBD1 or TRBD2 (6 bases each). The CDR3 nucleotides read TGCAGCGTTGGACCCGGGGGCAATACAGATACGCAGTATTTT. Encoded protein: CSVGPGGNTDTQYF.